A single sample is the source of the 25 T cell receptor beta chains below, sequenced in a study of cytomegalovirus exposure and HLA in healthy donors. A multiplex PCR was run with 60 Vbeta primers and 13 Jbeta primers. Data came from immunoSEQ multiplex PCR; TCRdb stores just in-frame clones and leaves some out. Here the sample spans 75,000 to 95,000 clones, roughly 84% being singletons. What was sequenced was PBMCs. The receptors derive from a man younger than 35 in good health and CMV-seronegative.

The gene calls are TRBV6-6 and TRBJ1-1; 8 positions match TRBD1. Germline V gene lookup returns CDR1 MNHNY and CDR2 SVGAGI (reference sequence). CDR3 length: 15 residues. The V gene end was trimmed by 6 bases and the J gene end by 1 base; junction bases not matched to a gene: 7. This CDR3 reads CASSTTGTGNTEAFF. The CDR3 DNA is TGTGCCAGCAGCACAACCGGGACAGGGAACACTGAAGCTTTCTTT.

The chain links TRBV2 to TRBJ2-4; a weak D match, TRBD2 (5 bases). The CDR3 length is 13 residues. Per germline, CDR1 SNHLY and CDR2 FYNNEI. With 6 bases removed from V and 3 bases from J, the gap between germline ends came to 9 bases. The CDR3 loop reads CASSLGGKNIQYF. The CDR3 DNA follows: TGTGCCAGCAGCCTCGGAGGCAAAAACATTCAGTACTTC.

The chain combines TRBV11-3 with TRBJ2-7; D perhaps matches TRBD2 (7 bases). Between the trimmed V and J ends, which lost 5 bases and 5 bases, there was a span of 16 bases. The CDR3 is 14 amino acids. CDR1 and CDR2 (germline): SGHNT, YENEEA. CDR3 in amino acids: CASSPRGGAHEQYF. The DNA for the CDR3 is TGTGCCAGCAGCCCGAGGGGGGGTGCCCACGAGCAGTACTTC.

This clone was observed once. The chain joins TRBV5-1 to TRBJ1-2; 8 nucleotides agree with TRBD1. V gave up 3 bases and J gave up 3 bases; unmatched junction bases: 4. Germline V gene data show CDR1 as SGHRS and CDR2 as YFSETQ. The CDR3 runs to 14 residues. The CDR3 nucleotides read TGCGCCAGCAGCTCCGGACAGGGAGACTATGGCTACACCTTC. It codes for CASSSGQGDYGYTF.

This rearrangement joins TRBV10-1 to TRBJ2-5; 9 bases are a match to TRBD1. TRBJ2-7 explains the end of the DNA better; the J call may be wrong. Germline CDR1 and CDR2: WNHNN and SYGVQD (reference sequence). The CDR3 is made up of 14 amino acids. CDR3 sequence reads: CANPRDRELDEQYF. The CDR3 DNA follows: TGCGCCAACCCCCGGGACAGGGAGCTGGACGAGCAGTACTTC.

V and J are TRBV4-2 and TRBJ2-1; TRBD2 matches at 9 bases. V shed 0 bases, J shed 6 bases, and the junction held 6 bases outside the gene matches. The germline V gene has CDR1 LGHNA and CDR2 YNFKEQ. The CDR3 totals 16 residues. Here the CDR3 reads CASSQDGAGGVNEQFF. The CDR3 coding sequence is TGTGCCAGCAGCCAAGATGGGGCGGGAGGGGTCAATGAGCAGTTCTTC.

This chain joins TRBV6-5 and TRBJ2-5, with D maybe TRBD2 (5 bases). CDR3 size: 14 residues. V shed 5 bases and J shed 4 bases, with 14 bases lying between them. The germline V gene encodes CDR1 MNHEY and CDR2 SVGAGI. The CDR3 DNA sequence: TGTGCCAGCAGTCCCCCGGACTTATTAGAGACCCAGTACTTC. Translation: CASSPPDLLETQYF.

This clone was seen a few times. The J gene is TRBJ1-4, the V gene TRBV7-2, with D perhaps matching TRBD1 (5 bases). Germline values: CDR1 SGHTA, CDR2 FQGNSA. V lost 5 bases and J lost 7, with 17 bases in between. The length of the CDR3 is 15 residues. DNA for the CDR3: TGTGCCAGCAGCCGGCGCGGGGGTACCGGTGAAAAACTGTTTTTT. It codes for CASSRRGGTGEKLFF. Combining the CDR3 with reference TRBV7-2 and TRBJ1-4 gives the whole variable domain GAGVSQSPSNKVTEKGKDVELRCDPISGHTALYWYRQSLGQGLEFLIYFQGNSAPDKSGLPSDRFSAERTGGSVSTLTIQRTQQEDSAVYLCASSRRGGTGEKLFFGSGTQLSVL.

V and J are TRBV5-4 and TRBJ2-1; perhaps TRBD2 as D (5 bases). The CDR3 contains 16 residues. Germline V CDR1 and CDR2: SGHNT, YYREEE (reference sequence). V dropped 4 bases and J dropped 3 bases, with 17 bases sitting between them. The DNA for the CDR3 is TGTGCCAGCAGCGGAGAGGGTCTTCCGGGCTACAATGAGCAGTTCTTC. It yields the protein CASSGEGLPGYNEQFF.

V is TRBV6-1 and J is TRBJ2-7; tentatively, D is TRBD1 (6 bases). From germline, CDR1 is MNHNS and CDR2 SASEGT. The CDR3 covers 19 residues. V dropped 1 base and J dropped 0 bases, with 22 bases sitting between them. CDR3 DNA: TGTGCCAGCAGTGAAGAGAGGTGGGGTAGGGACATACGCTCCTACGAGCAGTACTTC. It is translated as CASSEERWGRDIRSYEQYF.

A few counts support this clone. The CDR3, as DNA: TGCGCCAGCAGCTTGAGACAGGGTCAGAACACTGAAGCTTTCTTT. This sequence encodes CASSLRQGQNTEAFF. This chain connects TRBV5-1 to TRBJ1-1; 7 nucleotides match TRBD1. J lost 1 base, V lost 1 base, and 4 bases had no gene match. Per the germline V gene, CDR1 is SGHRS and CDR2 is YFSETQ. The CDR3 totals 15 residues.

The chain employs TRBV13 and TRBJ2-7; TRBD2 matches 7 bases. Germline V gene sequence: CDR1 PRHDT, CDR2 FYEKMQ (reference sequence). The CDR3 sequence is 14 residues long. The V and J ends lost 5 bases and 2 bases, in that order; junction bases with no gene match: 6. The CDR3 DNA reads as TGTGCCAGCAGCGCGGGAGCACCCCCCTACGAGCAGTACTTC. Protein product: CASSAGAPPYEQYF.

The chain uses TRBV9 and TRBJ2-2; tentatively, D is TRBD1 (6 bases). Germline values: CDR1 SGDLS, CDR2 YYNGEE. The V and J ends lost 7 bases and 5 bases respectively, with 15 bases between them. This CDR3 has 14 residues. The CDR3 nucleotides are TGTGCCAGCCGTCGGGACACGCAAACCGGGGAGCTGTTTTTT. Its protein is CASRRDTQTGELFF.

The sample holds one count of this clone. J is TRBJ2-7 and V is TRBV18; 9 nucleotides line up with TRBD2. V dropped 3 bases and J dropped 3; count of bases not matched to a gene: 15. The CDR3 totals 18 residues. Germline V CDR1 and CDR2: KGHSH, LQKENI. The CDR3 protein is CASSPLVQALSGGYEQYF. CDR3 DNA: TGTGCCAGCTCACCGCTAGTACAGGCCCTTAGCGGGGGCTACGAGCAGTACTTC.

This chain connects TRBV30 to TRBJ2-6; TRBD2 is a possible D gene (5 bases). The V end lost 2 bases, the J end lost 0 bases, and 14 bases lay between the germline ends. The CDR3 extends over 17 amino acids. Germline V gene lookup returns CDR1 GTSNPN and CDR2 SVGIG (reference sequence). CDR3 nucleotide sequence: TGTGCCTGGAGTAGAGGGCGAACCAACTCTGGGGCCAACGTCCTGACTTTC. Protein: CAWSRGRTNSGANVLTF.

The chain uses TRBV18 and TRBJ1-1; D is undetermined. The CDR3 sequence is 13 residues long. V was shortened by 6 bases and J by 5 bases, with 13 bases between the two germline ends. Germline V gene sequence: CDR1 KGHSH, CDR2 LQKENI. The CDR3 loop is CASSFAGRTEAFF. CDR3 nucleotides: TGTGCCAGCTCCTTTGCGGGTCGAACTGAAGCTTTCTTT.

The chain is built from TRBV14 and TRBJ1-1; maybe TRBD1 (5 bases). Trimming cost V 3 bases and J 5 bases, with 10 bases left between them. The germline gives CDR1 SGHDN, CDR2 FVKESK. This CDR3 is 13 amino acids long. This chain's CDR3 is CASSQARATEAFF. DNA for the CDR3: TGTGCCAGCAGCCAGGCCAGGGCAACTGAAGCTTTCTTT. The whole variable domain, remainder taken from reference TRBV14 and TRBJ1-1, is EAGVTQFPSHSVIEKGQTVTLRCDPISGHDNLYWYRRVMGKEIKFLLHFVKESKQDESGMPNNRFLAERTGGTYSTLKVQPAELEDSGVYFCASSQARATEAFFGQGTRLTVV.

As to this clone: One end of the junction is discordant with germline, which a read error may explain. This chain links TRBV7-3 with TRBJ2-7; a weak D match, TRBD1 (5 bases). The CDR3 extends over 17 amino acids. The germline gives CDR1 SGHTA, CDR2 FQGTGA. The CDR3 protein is CASSLIGPGNRSYEQYF. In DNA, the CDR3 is TGTGCCAGCAGTTTAATCGGGCCAGGGAACCGCTCCTACGAGCAGTACTTC.

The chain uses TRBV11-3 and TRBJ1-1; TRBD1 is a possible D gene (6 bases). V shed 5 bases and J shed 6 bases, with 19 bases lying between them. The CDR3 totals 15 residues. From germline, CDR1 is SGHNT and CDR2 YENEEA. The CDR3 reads CASSPGQGGSAEAFF. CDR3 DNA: TGTGCCAGCAGCCCAGGACAAGGGGGAAGTGCTGAAGCTTTCTTT.

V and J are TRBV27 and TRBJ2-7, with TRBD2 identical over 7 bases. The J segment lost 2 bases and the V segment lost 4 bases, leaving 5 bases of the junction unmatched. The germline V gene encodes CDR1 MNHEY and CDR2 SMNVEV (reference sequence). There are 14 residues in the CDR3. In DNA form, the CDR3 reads TGTGCCAGCAGTTCCCGACTAGCCCCCTACGAGCAGTACTTC. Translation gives CASSSRLAPYEQYF.

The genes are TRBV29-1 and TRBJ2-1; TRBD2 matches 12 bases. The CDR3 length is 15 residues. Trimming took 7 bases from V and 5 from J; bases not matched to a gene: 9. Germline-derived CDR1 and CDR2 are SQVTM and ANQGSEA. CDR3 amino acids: CSAVPSGRVHNEQFF. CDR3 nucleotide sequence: TGCAGCGCTGTTCCTAGCGGGAGGGTCCACAATGAGCAGTTCTTC.

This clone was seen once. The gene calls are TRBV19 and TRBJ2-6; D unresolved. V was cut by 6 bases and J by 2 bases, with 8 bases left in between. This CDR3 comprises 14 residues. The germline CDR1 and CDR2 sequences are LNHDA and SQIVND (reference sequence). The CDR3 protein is CASSTVTGANVLTF. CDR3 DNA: TGTGCCAGTAGCACGGTTACTGGGGCCAACGTCCTGACTTTC.

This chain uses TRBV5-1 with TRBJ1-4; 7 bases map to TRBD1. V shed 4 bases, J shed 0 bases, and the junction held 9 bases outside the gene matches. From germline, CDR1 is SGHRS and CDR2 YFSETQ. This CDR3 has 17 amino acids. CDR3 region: CASSPLTGTATNEKLFF. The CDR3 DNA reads TGCGCCAGCAGCCCACTGACAGGGACTGCAACTAATGAAAAACTGTTTTTT. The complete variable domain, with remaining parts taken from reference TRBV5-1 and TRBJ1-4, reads KAGVTQTPRYLIKTRGQQVTLSCSPISGHRSVSWYQQTPGQGLQFLFEYFSETQRNKGNFPGRFSGRQFSNSRSEMNVSTLELGDSALYLCASSPLTGTATNEKLFFGSGTQLSVL.

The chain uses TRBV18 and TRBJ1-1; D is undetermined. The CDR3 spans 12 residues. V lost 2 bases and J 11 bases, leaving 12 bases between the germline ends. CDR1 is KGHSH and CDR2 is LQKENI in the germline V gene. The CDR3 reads CASSPREDGAFF. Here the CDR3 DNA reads TGTGCCAGCTCACCAAGGGAGGACGGGGCTTTCTTT.

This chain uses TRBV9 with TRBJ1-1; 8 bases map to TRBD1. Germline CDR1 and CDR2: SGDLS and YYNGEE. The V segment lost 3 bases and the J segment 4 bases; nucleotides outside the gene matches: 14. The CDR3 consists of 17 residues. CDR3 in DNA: TGTGCCAGCAGCGGCCCCCCGGACAGGGTACGCGGCACTGAAGCTTTCTTT. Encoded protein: CASSGPPDRVRGTEAFF.